This T cell receptor (beta chain) was sequenced during a study of radiotherapy plus CTLA-4 blockade in lung cancer. Study-wide background: With approximately 30% of patients having disease control, objective responses were seen in about 19%.

Study observations and caveats: TCR clones from tumors expanded in blood after radiotherapy plus ipilimumab.

Ipilimumab CTLA-4 blockade and focal radiation were given to patients with chemo-refractory metastatic non-small-cell lung cancer. Using immunoSEQ multiplex PCR, the repertoire was profiled, and TCRdb retains in-frame clones only, with some absent. The sample holds 110,000 or so clones; roughly 74% are singletons and the top ten take 4.5% to 5.5%. This clone showed up just a few times. Its antigen is unidentified. Germline V gene lookup returns CDR1 MNHEY and CDR2 SVGAGI. J was trimmed by 6 bases and V by 4 bases; bases with no gene match: 4. CDR3 length: 13 amino acids. The starting material was peripheral blood, obtained from a patient treated with radiotherapy plus ipilimumab. This receptor was obtained from a human donor with non-small cell lung cancer who had a partial response to radiotherapy plus ipilimumab. The chain combines TRBV6-5 with TRBJ1-1; 8 bases align to TRBD1. The CDR3, as DNA: TGTGCCAGCAGTTTGACAGGGGTATCTGAAGCTTTCTTT. This translates into CASSLTGVSEAFF.